This is a list of T cell receptor beta chains from one sample in a study of T cells after yellow fever vaccination. TCRdb independently ran MiXCR on the 5' RACE reads; one entry per CDR3 protein. The sample includes around 610,000 distinct CDR3 sequences, about 13% of them seen just once. This specimen was PBMCs, taken on the day of the yellow fever booster vaccination. These receptors originate from a man aged 30 to 39 who received the YFV17D yellow fever vaccine. CDR3s include the opening cysteine and the closing phenylalanine or tryptophan. A D gene is named only where the DNA matches it firmly. Rows may omit the clone size; those that give it use once, few, many or a size class.

clone_size j_call v_call d_call cdr3_nt cdr3_aa
- TRBJ1-2 TRBV28 - TGTGCCAGCAGTTTACAGATCTATGGCTACACCTTC CASSLQIYGYTF
few TRBJ2-7 TRBV4-1 TRBD2 TGCGCCAGCAGCCCCCTTGGCGGGAGTACGTACGAGCAGTACTTC CASSPLGGSTYEQYF
- TRBJ2-5 TRBV3-1 - TGTGCCAGCAGCCAAGGACTCACGGGGGAGACCCAGTACTTC CASSQGLTGETQYF
few TRBJ2-2 TRBV7-8 - TGTGCCAGCAGCGTGGGGGCAGGTGGGGAGCTGTTTTTT CASSVGAGGELFF
many TRBJ2-7 TRBV20-1 TRBD2 TGCAGTGCCAACGGACTAGCGGGATCCTACGAGCAGTACTTC CSANGLAGSYEQYF
- TRBJ2-5 TRBV9 - TGTGCCAGCAGCGTAGGTCCGGCCCAAGAGACCCAGTACTTC CASSVGPAQETQYF
- TRBJ1-2 TRBV5-1 TRBD1 TGCGCCAGCAGCGTCGGGACAGCAAGCTATGGCTACACCTTC CASSVGTASYGYTF
few TRBJ2-7 TRBV7-2 TRBD2 TGTGCCAGCAGACTTGGGGCTAGCGGGTCCTACGAGCAGTACTTC CASRLGASGSYEQYF
- TRBJ2-7 TRBV7-9 TRBD2 TGTGCCAGCAGCCCGGGACTAGCGGGAGTATCGGACGAGCAGTACTTC CASSPGLAGVSDEQYF
few TRBJ2-2 TRBV25-1 - TGTGCCAGCAGTGAATGGGGACTTGGAGGGACCGGGGAGCTGTTTTTT CASSEWGLGGTGELFF